This TCR beta chain came from a study of OX40 agonist ivuxolimab in advanced cancers. Background for the entire study: Ivuxolimab, which targeted the costimulatory receptor OX40 (CD134), was an agonistic, fully human IgG2 monoclonal antibody. Intravenous ivuxolimab was administered to patients every 2 weeks at six dose levels: 0.01, 0.1, 0.3, 1.5, 3 and 10 mg/kg. Of the approximately 50 dose-escalation patients, hepatocellular carcinoma was present in about 20, melanoma in some 15, renal cell carcinoma in 9 and head and neck cancer in 9. A male proportion of 70% to 90% and a mean age of approximately 58 years, ranging from roughly 23 to 79, were recorded for the dose-escalation cohort. Patients were allowed to have had prior anti-PD-1, anti-PD-L1 or anti-CTLA-4 therapy, and roughly two fifths of the dose-escalation patients had been treated with checkpoint inhibitors. Partial responses were achieved by three dose-escalation patients, of whom one had hepatocellular carcinoma and two had cutaneous melanoma. The point of sequencing TCRbeta in the periphery was to test whether ivuxolimab changed TCR sequence diversity and drove clonal T-cell expansion. The paper covers the monotherapy dose-escalation part of the phase I ivuxolimab trial, which included N of about 50 patients. Study-level results and caveats: The antigen specificity of the peripheral T cells that underwent clonal expansion was not determined. In partial responders in the 0.1-3.0 mg/kg groups, normalized peripheral clonal expansion was found to be among the lowest, especially among CD8+ T cells. Low levels of normalized T-cell clonal expansion were also shown by some nonresponding patients. At doses of 0.1 to 3.0 mg/kg, clonal expansion of both CD4+ and CD8+ blood T cells was observed from baseline to week 6. After ivuxolimab, CD8+ T cells had more expanded clones than CD4+ T cells on average.

This clone was found once. This receptor's antigen is unknown. The record has no base qualities; no much larger clone is one base away. To sequence the TCRbeta CDR3 region, genomic DNA was isolated from the sorted cells. The immunoSEQ Assay was used to sequence the TCRbeta CDR3 regions. TCRdb re-hosts the immuneACCESS table, in-frame sequences only. Its copies lack some clones; in the studies checked, an unresolved V gene accounts for under half of them, and the cause for the rest is not known. Recorded for this sample are 80,000 to 95,000 clones; roughly nine tenths of them occurred a single time. Of the sample, roughly 0.53% falls within the top ten clones. V loses 0 bases, J loses 2 bases, and the germline ends lie 7 bases apart. CDR1 and CDR2 were assigned from the germline V gene as ENHRY and SYGVKD. The CDR3 measures 14 amino acids from cysteine to phenylalanine. Just the 42-base CDR3 DNA is kept, in frame starting at base 1.

The trial excluded patients who had a history of autoimmune disease or who were on systemic immunosuppression. Peripheral blood for TCR sequencing was collected from all dose cohorts at baseline, on cycle 4 day 1, and on cycle 7 day 1. Samples came from an open-label, multicenter, first-in-human phase I dose-escalation trial of ivuxolimab. Adults with locally advanced or metastatic melanoma, renal cell, hepatocellular, or head and neck squamous cell carcinoma were enrolled in the trial. Before TCR sequencing, CD4+ and CD8+ T cells were separately sorted from peripheral blood. The chain employs TRBV10-3 and TRBJ2-5, with the identity of the D gene unclear. The clonotype comes from an adult with an advanced solid tumor such as melanoma, head and neck, liver or kidney cancer. The sequencing used CD4+ or CD8+ T cells sorted from blood, collected in a trial of the OX40 agonist ivuxolimab. The bases read TGTGCCATCAGTGAGTCGGGATTACAAGAGACCCAGTACTTC. This translates into CAISESGLQETQYF.